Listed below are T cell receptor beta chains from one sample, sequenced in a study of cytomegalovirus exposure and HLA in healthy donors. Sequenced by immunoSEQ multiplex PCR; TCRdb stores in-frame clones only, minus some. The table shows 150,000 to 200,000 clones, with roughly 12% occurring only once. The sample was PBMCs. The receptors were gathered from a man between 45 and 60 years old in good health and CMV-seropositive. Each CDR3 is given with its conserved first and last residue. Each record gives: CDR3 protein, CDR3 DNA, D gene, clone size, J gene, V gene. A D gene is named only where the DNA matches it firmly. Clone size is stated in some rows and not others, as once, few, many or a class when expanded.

CDR3: CASGQGDAGANVLTF
DNA: TGTGCCAGTGGACAGGGGGATGCTGGGGCCAACGTCCTGACTTTC
D: TRBD1
size: .
J: TRBJ2-6
V: TRBV7-9

CDR3: CASSLLDRGGPNTDTQYF
DNA: TGTGCCAGCAGTTTACTGGACAGGGGAGGGCCGAACACAGATACGCAGTATTTT
D: TRBD1
size: .
J: TRBJ2-3
V: TRBV28

CDR3: CASSQALRQGGETQYF
DNA: TGCGCCAGCAGCCAAGCGCTACGACAGGGAGGAGAGACCCAGTACTTC
D: .
size: few
J: TRBJ2-5
V: TRBV4-3

CDR3: CASSPSTRGYTF
DNA: TGTGCCAGCAGCCCCAGTACCCGAGGCTACACCTTC
D: .
size: few
J: TRBJ1-2
V: TRBV7-8

CDR3: CASSPGTGQNTEAFF
DNA: TGTGCCAGCAGCCCGGGGACAGGCCAGAACACTGAAGCTTTCTTT
D: TRBD1
size: .
J: TRBJ1-1
V: TRBV7-6

CDR3: CASSLRQGNTGELFF
DNA: TGTGCCAGCAGCTTGAGACAGGGAAACACCGGGGAGCTGTTTTTT
D: TRBD1
size: .
J: TRBJ2-2
V: TRBV5-4

CDR3: CAITETGYEQYF
DNA: TGTGCCATCACCGAGACAGGGTACGAGCAGTACTTC
D: TRBD1
size: .
J: TRBJ2-7
V: TRBV10-3

CDR3: CASSEEGGGKTQYF
DNA: TGTGCCAGCAGTGAAGAAGGGGGCGGGAAGACCCAATACTTC
D: .
size: few
J: TRBJ2-5
V: TRBV6-4

CDR3: CASSPEGGTTNEKLFF
DNA: TGTGCCAGCAGCCCCGAGGGTGGGACAACTAATGAAAAACTGTTTTTT
D: .
size: .
J: TRBJ1-4
V: TRBV9

CDR3: CASSPRDRDLFGYTF
DNA: TGTGCCAGCTCACCGAGGGACAGGGACCTATTTGGCTACACCTTC
D: TRBD1
size: .
J: TRBJ1-2
V: TRBV18

CDR3: CASREKGQGFNTGELFF
DNA: TGTGCCAGCAGGGAAAAGGGACAGGGTTTTAACACCGGGGAGCTGTTTTTT
D: TRBD1
size: few
J: TRBJ2-2
V: TRBV6-1

CDR3: CASSLLQAGGTEAFF
DNA: TGTGCCAGCAGCCTTCTCCAGGCAGGGGGCACTGAAGCTTTCTTT
D: TRBD1
size: .
J: TRBJ1-1
V: TRBV13

CDR3: CASSQSRRGGETQYF
DNA: TGCGCCAGCAGCCAATCACGGCGGGGTGGAGAGACCCAGTACTTC
D: .
size: few
J: TRBJ2-5
V: TRBV4-3